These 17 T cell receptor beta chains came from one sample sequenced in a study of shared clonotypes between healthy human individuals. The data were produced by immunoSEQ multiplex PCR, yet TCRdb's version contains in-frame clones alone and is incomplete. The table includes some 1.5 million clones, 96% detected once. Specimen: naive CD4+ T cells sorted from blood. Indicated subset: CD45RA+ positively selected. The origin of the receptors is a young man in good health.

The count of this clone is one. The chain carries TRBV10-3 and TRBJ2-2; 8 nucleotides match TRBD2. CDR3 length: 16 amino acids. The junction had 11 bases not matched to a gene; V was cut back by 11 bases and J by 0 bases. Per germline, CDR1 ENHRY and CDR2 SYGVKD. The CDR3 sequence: CASLPSLAANTGELFF. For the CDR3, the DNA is TGTGCCTCCCTCCCCTCACTAGCGGCGAACACCGGGGAGCTGTTTTTT.

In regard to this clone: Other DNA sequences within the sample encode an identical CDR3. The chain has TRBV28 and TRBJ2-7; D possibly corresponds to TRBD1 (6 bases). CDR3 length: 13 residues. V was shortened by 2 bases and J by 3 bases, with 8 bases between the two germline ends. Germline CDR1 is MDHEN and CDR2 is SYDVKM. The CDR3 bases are TGTGCCAGCAGTTTAACAGGGCTCTACGAGCAGTACTTC. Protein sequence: CASSLTGLYEQYF. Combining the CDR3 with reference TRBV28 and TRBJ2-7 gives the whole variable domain DVKVTQSSRYLVKRTGEKVFLECVQDMDHENMFWYRQDPGLGLRLIYFSYDVKMKEKGDIPEGYSVSREKKERFSLILESASTNQTSMYLCASSLTGLYEQYFGPGTRLTVT.

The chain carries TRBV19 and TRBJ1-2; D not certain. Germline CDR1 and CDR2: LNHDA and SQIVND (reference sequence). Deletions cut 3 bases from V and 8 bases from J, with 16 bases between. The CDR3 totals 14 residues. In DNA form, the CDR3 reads TGTGCCAGTAGTATTTTGGGCGAGACAAAGGGCTACACCTTC. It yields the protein CASSILGETKGYTF. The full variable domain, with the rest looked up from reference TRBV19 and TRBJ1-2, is DGGITQSPKYLFRKEGQNVTLSCEQNLNHDAMYWYRQDPGQGLRLIYYSQIVNDFQKGDIAEGYSVSREKKESFPLTVTSAQKNPTAFYLCASSILGETKGYTFGSGTRLTVV.

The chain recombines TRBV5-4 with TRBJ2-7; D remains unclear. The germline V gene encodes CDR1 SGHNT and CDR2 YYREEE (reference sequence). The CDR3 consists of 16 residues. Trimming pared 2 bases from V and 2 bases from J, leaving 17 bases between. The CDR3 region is CASSFGVGRIAYEQYF. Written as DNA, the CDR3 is TGTGCCAGCAGCTTTGGGGTTGGGCGAATCGCCTACGAGCAGTACTTC.

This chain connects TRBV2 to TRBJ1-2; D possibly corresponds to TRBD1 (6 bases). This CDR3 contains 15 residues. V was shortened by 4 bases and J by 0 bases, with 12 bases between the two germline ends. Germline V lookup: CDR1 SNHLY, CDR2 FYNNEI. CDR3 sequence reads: CASSGKGHSNYGYTF. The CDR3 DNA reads TGTGCCAGCAGTGGAAAGGGACACTCTAACTATGGCTACACCTTC.

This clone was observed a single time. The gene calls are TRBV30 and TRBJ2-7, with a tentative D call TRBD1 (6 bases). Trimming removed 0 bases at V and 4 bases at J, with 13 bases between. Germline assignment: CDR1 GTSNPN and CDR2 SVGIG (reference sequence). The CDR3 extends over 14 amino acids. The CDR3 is CAWSVGQGWYEQYF. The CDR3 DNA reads TGTGCCTGGAGTGTAGGTCAGGGGTGGTACGAGCAGTACTTC.

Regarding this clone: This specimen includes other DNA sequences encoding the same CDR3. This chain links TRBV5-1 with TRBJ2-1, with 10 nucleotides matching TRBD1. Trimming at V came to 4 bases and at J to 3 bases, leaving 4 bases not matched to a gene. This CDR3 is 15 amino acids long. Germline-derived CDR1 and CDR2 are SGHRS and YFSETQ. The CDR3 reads CASSPGQGDYNEQFF. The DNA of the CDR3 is TGCGCCAGCAGCCCAGGACAGGGGGACTACAATGAGCAGTTCTTC.

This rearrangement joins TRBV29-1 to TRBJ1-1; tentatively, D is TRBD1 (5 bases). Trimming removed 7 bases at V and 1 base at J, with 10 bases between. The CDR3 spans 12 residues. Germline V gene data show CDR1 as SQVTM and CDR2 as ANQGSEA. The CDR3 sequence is CSAGHRNTEAFF. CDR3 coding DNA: TGCAGCGCAGGACACAGGAACACTGAAGCTTTCTTT.

The CDR3 sequence: CASSVSSTGLSGNTIYF. The CDR3 nucleotides read TGTGCCAGTAGTGTCTCGTCCACGGGACTCTCTGGAAACACCATATATTTT. The rearrangement joins TRBV19 to TRBJ1-3; D is possibly TRBD1 (5 bases). This CDR3 is built from 17 residues. CDR1 is LNHDA, CDR2 SQIVND, per germline (reference sequence). Trimming shortened V by 5 bases and J by 0 bases, and 17 bases separated the two germline ends.

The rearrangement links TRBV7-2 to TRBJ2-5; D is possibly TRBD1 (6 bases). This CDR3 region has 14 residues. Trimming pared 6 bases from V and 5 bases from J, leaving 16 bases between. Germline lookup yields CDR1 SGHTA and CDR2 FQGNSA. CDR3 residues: CASSHINRDETQYF. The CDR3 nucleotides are TGTGCCAGCAGTCATATTAACAGGGACGAGACCCAGTACTTC.

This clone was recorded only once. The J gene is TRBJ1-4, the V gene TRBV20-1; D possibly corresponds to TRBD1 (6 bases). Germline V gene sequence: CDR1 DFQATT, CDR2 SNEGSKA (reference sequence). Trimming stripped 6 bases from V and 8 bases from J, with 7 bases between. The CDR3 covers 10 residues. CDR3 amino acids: CSAQGEKLFF. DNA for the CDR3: TGCAGTGCCCAGGGGGAAAAACTGTTTTTT.

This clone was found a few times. CDR3 nucleotide sequence: TGTGCCACCAGCAGAGTTGCTAGCGGGAGCCTCACAGATACGCAGTATTTT. This gives the protein CATSRVASGSLTDTQYF. V gene TRBV15 combines with J gene TRBJ2-3, with 10 bases aligning to TRBD2. In germline, CDR1 is LNHNV, CDR2 YYDKDF (reference sequence). J lost 2 bases, V lost 1 base, and 6 bases had no gene match. The CDR3 is 17 residues long.

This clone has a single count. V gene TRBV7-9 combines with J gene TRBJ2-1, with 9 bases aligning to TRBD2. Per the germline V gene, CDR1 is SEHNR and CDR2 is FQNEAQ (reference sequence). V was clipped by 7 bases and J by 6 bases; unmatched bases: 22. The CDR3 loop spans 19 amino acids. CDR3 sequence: CASTREEGGRAKYSNEQFF. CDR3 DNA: TGTGCCAGCACTCGTGAGGAGGGCGGGAGGGCCAAATACAGCAATGAGCAGTTCTTC.

CDR3 loop: CASSEGKIQETQYF. The DNA of the CDR3 is TGCGCCAGCAGTGAGGGGAAGATTCAAGAGACCCAGTACTTC. The J gene is TRBJ2-5, the V gene TRBV5-1, with D perhaps TRBD1 or TRBD2 (5 bases each). This CDR3 has 14 amino acids. V lost 5 bases, J lost 2 bases, and 13 bases lay in between. The germline CDR1 and CDR2 sequences are SGHRS and YFSETQ.

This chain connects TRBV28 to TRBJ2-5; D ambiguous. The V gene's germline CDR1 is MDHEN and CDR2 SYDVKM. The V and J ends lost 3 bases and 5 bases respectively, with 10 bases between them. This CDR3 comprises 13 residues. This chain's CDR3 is CASSFLGLETQYF. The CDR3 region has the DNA TGTGCCAGCAGTTTCCTCGGGTTGGAGACCCAGTACTTC.

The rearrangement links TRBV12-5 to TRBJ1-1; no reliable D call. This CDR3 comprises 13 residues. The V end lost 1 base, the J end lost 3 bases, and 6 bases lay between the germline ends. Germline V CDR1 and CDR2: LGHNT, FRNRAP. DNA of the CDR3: TGTGCTAGTGGTTTGGGTGAATACACTGAAGCTTTCTTT. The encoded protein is CASGLGEYTEAFF.

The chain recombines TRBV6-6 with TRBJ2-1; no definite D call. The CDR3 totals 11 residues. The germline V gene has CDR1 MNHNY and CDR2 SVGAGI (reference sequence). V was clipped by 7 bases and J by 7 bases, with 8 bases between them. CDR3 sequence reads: CASNSPNEQFF. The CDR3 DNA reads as TGTGCCAGCAATTCGCCGAATGAGCAGTTCTTC.